These 19 T cell receptor beta chains share one sample of origin, sequenced in a study of molecular identifiers for immune sequencing clone quantification. In TCRdb, the PCR reads were re-called with MiXCR into one record per CDR3 protein. This table has hundreds of thousands of distinct CDR3 sequences, roughly 21% appearing once. Material for sequencing was naive CD8+ T cells from blood, with Jurkat cell RNA spiked in. Subset in this sample: FACS-sorted CD8+CD4-CCR7+CD45RA+ naive T cells. The source of these receptors is a human donor in good health. Some libraries in this study had Jurkat cell RNA spiked in.

To note about this clonotype: It may be a read error: a sequence one base away is much more abundant. The genes are TRBV7-9 and TRBJ2-7, with D maybe TRBD1 (6 bases). The length of the CDR3 is 15 residues. V shed 4 bases and J shed 2 bases, with 15 bases lying between them. Germline lookup yields CDR1 SEHNR and CDR2 FQNEAQ (reference sequence). CDR3 amino acids: CASSSSWTATYEQYF. The CDR3 region has the DNA TGTGCCAGCAGCTCGTCATGGACAGCCACCTACGAGCAGTACTTC.

This clonotype was seen repeatedly, ten times or more. This chain uses TRBV29-1 with TRBJ2-7; the D gene is possibly TRBD1 (5 bases). CDR3 length: 14 amino acids. Germline CDR1 SQVTM, CDR2 ANQGSEA. The V end was cut by 4 bases, the J end by 6 bases, with 19 bases between. CDR3 protein: CSVVVESLGAEQYF. DNA of the CDR3: TGCAGCGTTGTGGTCGAGTCCCTTGGGGCCGAGCAGTACTTC.

This clonotype was counted at least ten times. This chain connects TRBV12-3 or TRBV12-4 to TRBJ2-4, with D possibly called TRBD1 or TRBD2 (5 bases each). The CDR3 runs to 16 residues. Trimming stripped 6 bases from V and 4 bases from J, with 19 bases between. CDR3 nucleotide sequence: TGTGCCAGCAGCCCGGGACGCAAAGAAGAGAAAAACATTCAGTACTTC. This encodes CASSPGRKEEKNIQYF.

In this sample, this clonotype turned up many times. The rearrangement uses TRBV5-6 and TRBJ1-1; TRBD1 matches at 7 bases. Germline CDR1 and CDR2: SGHDT and YYEEEE. CDR3 length equals 15 residues. The J segment lost 0 bases and the V segment lost 3 bases, leaving 5 bases of the junction unmatched. The CDR3 loop is CASSWGDSLNTEAFF. The CDR3 bases are TGTGCCAGCAGCTGGGGGGACAGCCTGAACACTGAAGCTTTCTTT.

There are many counts of this clonotype. The chain carries TRBV6-5 and TRBJ2-2, with a tentative D call TRBD1 (6 bases). The CDR3 sequence is 15 residues long. The V end lost 2 bases, the J end lost 1 base, and 8 bases lay between the germline ends. Looked up from germline, CDR1 is MNHEY and CDR2 is SVGAGI. For the CDR3, the DNA is TGTGCCAGCAGTTACGACAGGATGAACACCGGGGAGCTGTTTTTT. Amino acids: CASSYDRMNTGELFF.

This clonotype has at least ten counts. The chain couples TRBV2 to TRBJ2-3, with TRBD2 identical over 15 bases. CDR3 length: 19 residues. With V trimmed by 2 bases and J by 1 base, 7 bases remained unmatched. Germline loops: CDR1 SNHLY, CDR2 FYNNEI. In DNA, the CDR3 is TGTGCCAGCAGTGAATTGGGACTAGCGGGAGGTTCGGGCACAGATACGCAGTATTTT. Amino acid sequence: CASSELGLAGGSGTDTQYF.

Points on this clonotype: One end of the junction is discordant with germline, which a read error may explain. The chain has TRBV12-3 or TRBV12-4 and TRBJ1-1; D is unresolved. The CDR3 is 13 residues long. CDR3 nucleotides: TGTGCCAGCAGTTTAGGGGAGGGCACTGAAGCCTTCTTT. Translation gives CASSLGEGTEAFF.

This clonotype was seen repeatedly, ten times or more. This chain uses TRBV9 with TRBJ2-3; 10 bases match TRBD2. Per the germline V gene, CDR1 is SGDLS and CDR2 is YYNGEE. The CDR3 spans 15 residues. Trimming took 0 bases from V and 6 from J; bases not matched to a gene: 4. Here the CDR3 reads CASSVVGLAVDTQYF. The CDR3 DNA is TGTGCCAGCAGCGTAGTCGGACTAGCGGTGGATACGCAGTATTTT.

This clonotype occurred many times. The rearrangement uses TRBV29-1 and TRBJ1-1, with D maybe TRBD1 (5 bases). V was clipped by 7 bases and J by 0 bases, with 9 bases between them. Germline V gene data show CDR1 as SQVTM and CDR2 as ANQGSEA. The length of the CDR3 is 12 residues. As DNA, the CDR3 is TGCAGCGGGAAGACAGTGAACACTGAAGCTTTCTTT. Its translation: CSGKTVNTEAFF.

The table lists this clonotype with many counts. The rearrangement joins TRBV6-2 or TRBV6-3 to TRBJ1-5; 8 nucleotides match TRBD1. The CDR3 consists of 17 residues. With 3 bases clipped from V and 3 bases from J, the junction kept 10 bases outside the gene matches. From germline, CDR1 is MNHEY and CDR2 SVGEGT. The CDR3 loop is CASSYTTGTGVNQPQHF. In DNA form, the CDR3 reads TGTGCCAGCAGTTATACTACCGGGACAGGCGTCAATCAGCCCCAGCATTTT.

Remarks on this clonotype: A much larger clonotype is one base distant, so this may be a read error. V gene TRBV20-1 combines with J gene TRBJ2-7; no firm D call. Germline CDR1 and CDR2: DFQATT and SNEGSKA (reference sequence). The V and J ends lost 3 bases and 6 bases respectively, with 15 bases between them. The CDR3 extends over 13 amino acids. In DNA form, the CDR3 reads TGCAGTGCTAGCAATCAACCGACCTGCGAGCAGTACTTC. Residues: CSASNQPTCEQYF.

In its sample, this clonotype was seen many times. The gene calls are TRBV10-3 and TRBJ2-7; TRBD2 aligns across 8 bases. Germline trimming cut 4 bases from V and 5 bases from J; bases unmatched to any gene: 7. Germline CDR1 and CDR2: ENHRY and SYGVKD. The CDR3 covers 14 residues. The CDR3 sequence is CAISAAAGGDEQYF. In DNA, the CDR3 is TGTGCCATCAGTGCTGCGGCGGGGGGCGACGAGCAGTACTTC.

This clonotype was observed a few times. V and J are TRBV19 and TRBJ2-1; 12 bases agree with TRBD2. Germline CDR1 and CDR2: LNHDA and SQIVND (reference sequence). J gave up 3 bases and V 0 bases, and 3 bases lay outside the gene matches. The CDR3 runs to 17 residues. As DNA, the CDR3 is TGTGCCAGTAGTATAGAGGGACTAGCGGGCTTCTACAATGAGCAGTTCTTC. It yields the protein CASSIEGLAGFYNEQFF.

This clonotype came up a few times. The rearrangement uses TRBV19 and TRBJ2-7, with TRBD1 identical over 7 bases. Trimming took 1 base from V and 2 from J; bases not matched to a gene: 5. Germline V CDR1 and CDR2: LNHDA, SQIVND (reference sequence). The CDR3 is 15 amino acids. CDR3 amino acids: CASSIGTGLTYEQYF. The CDR3, as DNA: TGTGCCAGTAGTATAGGGACAGGCCTAACCTACGAGCAGTACTTC. Full variable domain (rest looked up from reference TRBV19 and TRBJ2-7): DGGITQSPKYLFRKEGQNVTLSCEQNLNHDAMYWYRQDPGQGLRLIYYSQIVNDFQKGDIAEGYSVSREKKESFPLTVTSAQKNPTAFYLCASSIGTGLTYEQYFGPGTRLTVT.

Notes on this clonotype: The germline gene is not matched at one end of the junction; a read error may be the cause. This chain connects TRBV27 to TRBJ2-3; maybe TRBD2 (5 bases). CDR1 and CDR2 (germline): MNHEY, SMNVEV (reference sequence). The CDR3 spans 15 residues. CDR3 bases: TGTGCCAGCAGCCACCAATTCGGGGTCACAGATACGCGGTATTTT. Translated, it gives CASSHQFGVTDTRYF.

This clonotype showed up many times. The chain carries TRBV30 and TRBJ1-5; no reliable D call. V gave up 0 bases and J gave up 2 bases, with 11 bases separating them. The CDR3 is 15 residues long. In germline, CDR1 is GTSNPN, CDR2 SVGIG (reference sequence). Written as DNA, the CDR3 is TGTGCCTGGAGTGTACTTGGGCAGGGCAATCAGCCCCAGCATTTT. Amino acid sequence: CAWSVLGQGNQPQHF.

This clonotype was seen repeatedly, ten times or more. The chain joins TRBV7-8 to TRBJ2-3, with 12 bases fitting TRBD2. CDR3 length: 16 amino acids. The ends lost 5 bases at V and 2 bases at J; junction bases unmatched: 5. Germline V lookup: CDR1 SGHVS, CDR2 FQNEAQ. CDR3 in DNA: TGTGCCAGCAGCCCGTGGACTAGCGGGGACACAGATACGCAGTATTTT. This sequence encodes CASSPWTSGDTDTQYF.

The sample holds one count of this clonotype. A read error is possible here, since a much larger clone lies one base away. DNA of the CDR3: TGTGCCGGCAGGGACACCTCTAATTCACCCCTCCACTTT. Protein product: CAGRDTSNSPLHF. The rearrangement links TRBV25-1 to TRBJ1-6, with D tentatively TRBD1 (6 bases). The CDR3 covers 13 residues. The germline gives CDR1 MGHDK, CDR2 SYGVNS.

This clonotype was counted a few times. The V gene is TRBV30, the J gene TRBJ2-7, with 8 bases aligning to TRBD1. V lost 0 bases, J lost 12 bases, and 4 bases stayed unmatched. Germline CDR1 reads GTSNPN; CDR2 reads SVGIG (reference sequence). The length of the CDR3 is 11 residues. CDR3 amino acids: CAWSVLGQAYF. The CDR3 DNA follows: TGTGCCTGGAGTGTATTGGGACAGGCGTACTTC.